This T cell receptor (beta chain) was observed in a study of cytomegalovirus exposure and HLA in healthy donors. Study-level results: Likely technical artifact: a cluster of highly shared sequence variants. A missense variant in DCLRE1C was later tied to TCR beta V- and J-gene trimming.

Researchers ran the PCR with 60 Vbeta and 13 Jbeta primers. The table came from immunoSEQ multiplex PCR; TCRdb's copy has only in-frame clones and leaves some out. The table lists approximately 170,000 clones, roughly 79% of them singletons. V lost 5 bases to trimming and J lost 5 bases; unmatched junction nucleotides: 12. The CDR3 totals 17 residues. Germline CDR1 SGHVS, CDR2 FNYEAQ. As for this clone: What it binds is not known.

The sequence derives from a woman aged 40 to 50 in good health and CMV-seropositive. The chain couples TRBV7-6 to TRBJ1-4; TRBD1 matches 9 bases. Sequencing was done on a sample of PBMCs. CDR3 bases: TGTGCCAGCAGCCTCCCCCCTTACAGGGGGCGAAATGAAAAACTGTTTTTT. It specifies CASSLPPYRGRNEKLFF.